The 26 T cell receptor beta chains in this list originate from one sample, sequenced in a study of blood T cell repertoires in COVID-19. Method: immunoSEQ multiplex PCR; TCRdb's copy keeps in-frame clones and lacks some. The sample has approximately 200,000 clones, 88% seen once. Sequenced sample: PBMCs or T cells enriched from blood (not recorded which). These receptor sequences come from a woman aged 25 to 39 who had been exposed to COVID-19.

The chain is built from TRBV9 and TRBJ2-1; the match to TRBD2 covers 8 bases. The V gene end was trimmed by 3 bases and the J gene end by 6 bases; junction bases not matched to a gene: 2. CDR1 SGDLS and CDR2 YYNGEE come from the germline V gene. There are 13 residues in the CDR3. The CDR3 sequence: CASSDGLANEQFF. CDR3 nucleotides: TGTGCCAGCAGCGACGGACTAGCCAATGAGCAGTTCTTC.

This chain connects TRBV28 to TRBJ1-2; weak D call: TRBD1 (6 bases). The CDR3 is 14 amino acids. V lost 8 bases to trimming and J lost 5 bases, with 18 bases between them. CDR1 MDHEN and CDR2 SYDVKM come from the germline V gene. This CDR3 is CASLHGGRGYGYTF. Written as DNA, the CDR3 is TGTGCCAGCCTCCATGGGGGCAGGGGATATGGCTACACCTTC.

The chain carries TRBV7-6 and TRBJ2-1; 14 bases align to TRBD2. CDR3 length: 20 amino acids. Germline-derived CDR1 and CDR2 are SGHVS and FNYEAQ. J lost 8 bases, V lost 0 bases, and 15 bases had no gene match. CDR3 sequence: CASSLAYRLGTSGSGDEQFF. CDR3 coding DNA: TGTGCCAGCAGCTTAGCTTACAGACTCGGGACTAGCGGGAGTGGGGATGAGCAGTTCTTC.

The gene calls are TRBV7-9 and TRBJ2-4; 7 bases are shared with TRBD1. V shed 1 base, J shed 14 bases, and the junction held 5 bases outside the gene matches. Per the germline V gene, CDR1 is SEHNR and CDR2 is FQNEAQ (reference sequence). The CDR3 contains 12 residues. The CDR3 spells CASSLGDRNKYF. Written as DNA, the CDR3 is TGTGCCAGCAGCTTAGGGGACAGAAATAAGTACTTC.

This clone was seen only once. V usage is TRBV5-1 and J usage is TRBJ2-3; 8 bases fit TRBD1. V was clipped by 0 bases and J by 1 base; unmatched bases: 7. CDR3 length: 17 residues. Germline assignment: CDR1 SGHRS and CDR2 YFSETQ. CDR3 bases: TGCGCCAGCAGCTTGGTCCAGGGGGCTGGGGGCACAGATACGCAGTATTTT. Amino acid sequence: CASSLVQGAGGTDTQYF.

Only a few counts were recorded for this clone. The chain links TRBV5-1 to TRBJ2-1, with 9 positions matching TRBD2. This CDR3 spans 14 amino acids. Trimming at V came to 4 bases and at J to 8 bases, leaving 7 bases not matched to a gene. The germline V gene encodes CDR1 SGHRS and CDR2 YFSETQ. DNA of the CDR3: TGCGCCAGCAGCAGTAGCGGGAGTAAAGATGAGCAGTTCTTC. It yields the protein CASSSSGSKDEQFF.

The CDR3 is CASSERQGRMGTEAFF. The DNA for the CDR3 is TGCGCCAGCAGTGAACGACAGGGAAGGATGGGCACTGAAGCTTTCTTT. This chain connects TRBV10-1 to TRBJ1-1; 7 nucleotides agree with TRBD1. Germline values: CDR1 WNHNN, CDR2 SYGVQD (reference sequence). Trimming removed 3 bases from V and 4 bases from J; junction bases left unmatched: 11. This CDR3 region has 16 residues.

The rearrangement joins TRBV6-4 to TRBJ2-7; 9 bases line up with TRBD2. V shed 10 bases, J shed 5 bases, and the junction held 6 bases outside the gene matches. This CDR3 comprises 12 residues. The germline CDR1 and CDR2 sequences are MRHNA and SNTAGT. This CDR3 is CATRLAGHEQYF. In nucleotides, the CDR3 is TGTGCCACCCGGCTAGCGGGGCACGAGCAGTACTTC.

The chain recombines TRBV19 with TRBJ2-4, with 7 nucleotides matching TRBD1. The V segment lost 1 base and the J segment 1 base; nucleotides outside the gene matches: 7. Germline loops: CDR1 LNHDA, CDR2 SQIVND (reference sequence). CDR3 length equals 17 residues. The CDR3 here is CASSIVGQGVAKNIQYF. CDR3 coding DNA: TGTGCCAGTAGTATAGTCGGGCAGGGGGTGGCCAAAAACATTCAGTACTTC.

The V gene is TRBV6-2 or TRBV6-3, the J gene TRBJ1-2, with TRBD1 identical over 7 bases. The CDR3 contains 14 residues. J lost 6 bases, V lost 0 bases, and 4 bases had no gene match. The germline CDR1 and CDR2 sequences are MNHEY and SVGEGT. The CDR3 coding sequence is TGTGCCAGCAGTTACTCGACAGGGAACCATGGCTACACCTTC. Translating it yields CASSYSTGNHGYTF.

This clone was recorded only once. CDR3 nucleotides: TGTGCCTGGGACAGGGGGCCTTTAGAGATCACCATATATTTT. Translating it yields CAWDRGPLEITIYF. The chain has TRBV30 and TRBJ1-3; 10 bases are a match to TRBD1. V lost 5 bases and J lost 9; bases outside the gene matches: 10. Germline loops: CDR1 GTSNPN, CDR2 SVGIG (reference sequence). The length of the CDR3 is 14 residues.

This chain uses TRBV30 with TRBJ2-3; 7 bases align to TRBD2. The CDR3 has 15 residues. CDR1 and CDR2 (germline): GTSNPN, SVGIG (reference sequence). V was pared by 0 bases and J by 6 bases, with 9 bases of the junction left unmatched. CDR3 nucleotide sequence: TGTGCCTGGAGTGTTAGAGCGGGATACGGCGATACGCAGTATTTT. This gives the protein CAWSVRAGYGDTQYF.

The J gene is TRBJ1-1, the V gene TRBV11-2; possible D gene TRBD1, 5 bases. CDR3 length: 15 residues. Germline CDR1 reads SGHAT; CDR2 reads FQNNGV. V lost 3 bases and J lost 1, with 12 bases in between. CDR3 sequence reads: CASSLGSQANTEAFF. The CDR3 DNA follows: TGTGCCAGCAGCTTGGGGTCACAGGCGAACACTGAAGCTTTCTTT.

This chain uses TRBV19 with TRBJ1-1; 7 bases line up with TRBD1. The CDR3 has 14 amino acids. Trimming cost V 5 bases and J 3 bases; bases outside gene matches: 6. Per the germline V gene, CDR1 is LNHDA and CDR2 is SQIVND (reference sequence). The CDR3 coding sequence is TGTGCCAGTAGTGAGGACAGGTTGGACACTGAAGCTTTCTTT. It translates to CASSEDRLDTEAFF.

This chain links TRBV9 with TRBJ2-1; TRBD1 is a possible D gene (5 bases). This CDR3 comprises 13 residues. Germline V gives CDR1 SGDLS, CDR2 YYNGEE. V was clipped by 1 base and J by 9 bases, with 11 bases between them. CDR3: CASSVLTVSEQFF. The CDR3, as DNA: TGTGCCAGCAGCGTACTGACAGTTAGTGAGCAGTTCTTC.

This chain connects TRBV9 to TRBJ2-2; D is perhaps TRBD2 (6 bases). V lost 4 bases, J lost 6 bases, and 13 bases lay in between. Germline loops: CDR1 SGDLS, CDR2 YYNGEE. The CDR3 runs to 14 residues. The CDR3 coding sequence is TGTGCCAGCAGCCTACAAGGAGGGCCCGGGGAGCTGTTTTTT. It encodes CASSLQGGPGELFF.

In nucleotides, the CDR3 is TGTGCCAGCAGCTTCCAGGACAGGGCTTATGGGGAGCTGTTTTTT. This encodes CASSFQDRAYGELFF. V and J are TRBV5-4 and TRBJ2-2; 8 bases map to TRBD1. Germline V gene sequence: CDR1 SGHNT, CDR2 YYREEE (reference sequence). J lost 8 bases, V lost 2 bases, and 8 bases had no gene match. The CDR3 consists of 15 residues.

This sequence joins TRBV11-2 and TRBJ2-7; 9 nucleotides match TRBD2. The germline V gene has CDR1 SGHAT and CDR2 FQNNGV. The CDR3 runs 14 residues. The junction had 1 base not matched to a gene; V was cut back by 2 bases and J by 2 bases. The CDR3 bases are TGTGCCAGCAGCTTAATAGCGGGGGCCTACGAGCAGTACTTC. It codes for CASSLIAGAYEQYF.

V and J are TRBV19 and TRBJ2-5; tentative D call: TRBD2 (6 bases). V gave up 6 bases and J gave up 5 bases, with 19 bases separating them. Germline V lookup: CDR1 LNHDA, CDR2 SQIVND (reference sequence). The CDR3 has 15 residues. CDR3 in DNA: TGTGCCAGTAGAGGGACGGGAGCGTTTCTGGAGACCCAGTACTTC. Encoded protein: CASRGTGAFLETQYF.

Here the CDR3 reads CASSGGDQETQYF. The CDR3 bases are TGTGCCAGCAGTGGCGGGGACCAAGAGACCCAGTACTTC. V usage is TRBV9 and J usage is TRBJ2-5, with D possibly TRBD2 on 6 matching bases. Trimming cost V 5 bases and J 0 bases, with 8 bases left between them. This CDR3 has 13 amino acids. Germline values: CDR1 SGDLS, CDR2 YYNGEE.

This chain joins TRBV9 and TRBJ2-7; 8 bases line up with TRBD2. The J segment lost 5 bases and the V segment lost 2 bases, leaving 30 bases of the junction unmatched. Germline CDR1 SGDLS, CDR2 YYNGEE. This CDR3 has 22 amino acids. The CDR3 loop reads CASSVRVGARATKREMIHEQYF. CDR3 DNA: TGTGCCAGCAGCGTTCGGGTGGGGGCAAGAGCGACTAAGCGGGAGATGATCCACGAGCAGTACTTC. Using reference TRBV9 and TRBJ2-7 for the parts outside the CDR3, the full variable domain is DSGVTQTPKHLITATGQRVTLRCSPRSGDLSVYWYQQSLDQGLQFLIQYYNGEERAKGNILERFSAQQFPDLHSELNLSSLELGDSALYFCASSVRVGARATKREMIHEQYFGPGTRLTVT.

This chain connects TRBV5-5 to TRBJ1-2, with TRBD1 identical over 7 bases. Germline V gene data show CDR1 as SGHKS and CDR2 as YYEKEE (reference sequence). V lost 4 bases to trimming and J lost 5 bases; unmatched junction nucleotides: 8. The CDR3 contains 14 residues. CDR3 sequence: CASSRGTVEYGYTF. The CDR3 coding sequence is TGTGCCAGCAGCAGAGGGACAGTCGAGTATGGCTACACCTTC.

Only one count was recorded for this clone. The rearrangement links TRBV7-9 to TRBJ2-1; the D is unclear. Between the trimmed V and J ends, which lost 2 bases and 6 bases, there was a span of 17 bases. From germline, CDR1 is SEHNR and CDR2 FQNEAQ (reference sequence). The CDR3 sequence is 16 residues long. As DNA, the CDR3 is TGTGCCAGCAGCTTAAAAAATCTTCAAGCGAGCAATGAGCAGTTCTTC. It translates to CASSLKNLQASNEQFF.

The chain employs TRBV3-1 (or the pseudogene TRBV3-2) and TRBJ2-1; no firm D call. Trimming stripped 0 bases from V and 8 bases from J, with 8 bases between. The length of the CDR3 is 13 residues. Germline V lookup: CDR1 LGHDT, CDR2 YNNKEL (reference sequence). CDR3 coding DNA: TGTGCCAGCAGCCAAGATGGCCGGGATGAGCAGTTCTTC. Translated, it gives CASSQDGRDEQFF.

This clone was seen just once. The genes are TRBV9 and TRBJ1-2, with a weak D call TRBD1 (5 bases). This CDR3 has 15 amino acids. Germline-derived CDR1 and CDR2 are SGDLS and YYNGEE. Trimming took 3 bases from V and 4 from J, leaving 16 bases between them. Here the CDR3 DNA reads TGTGCCAGCAGCGCATTGGACACCTTGGGCTATGGCTACACCTTC. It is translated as CASSALDTLGYGYTF.

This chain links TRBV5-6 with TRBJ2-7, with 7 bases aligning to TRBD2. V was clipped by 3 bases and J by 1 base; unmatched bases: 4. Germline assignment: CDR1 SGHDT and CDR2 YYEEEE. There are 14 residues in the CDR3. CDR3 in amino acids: CASSSLATSYEQYF. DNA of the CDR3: TGTGCCAGCAGCTCACTAGCGACATCCTACGAGCAGTACTTC.